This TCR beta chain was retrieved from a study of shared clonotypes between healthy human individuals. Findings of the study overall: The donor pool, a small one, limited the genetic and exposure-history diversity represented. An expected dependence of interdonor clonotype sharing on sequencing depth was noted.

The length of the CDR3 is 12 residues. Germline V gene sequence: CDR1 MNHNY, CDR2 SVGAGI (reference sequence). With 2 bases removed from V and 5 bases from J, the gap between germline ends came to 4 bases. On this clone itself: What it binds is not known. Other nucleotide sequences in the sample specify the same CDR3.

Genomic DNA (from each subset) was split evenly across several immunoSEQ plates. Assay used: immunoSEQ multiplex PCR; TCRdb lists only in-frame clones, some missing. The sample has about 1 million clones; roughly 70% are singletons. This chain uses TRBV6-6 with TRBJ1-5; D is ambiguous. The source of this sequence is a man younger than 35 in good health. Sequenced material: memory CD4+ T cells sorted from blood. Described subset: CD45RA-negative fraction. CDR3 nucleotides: TGTGCCAGCAGTTACCTTGATCAGCCCCAGCATTTT. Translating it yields CASSYLDQPQHF.